These 23 T cell receptor beta chains came from one sample sequenced in a study of circulating and synovial CD4+ cells in juvenile arthritis. Libraries were prepared by immunoSEQ multiplex PCR; TCRdb keeps only in-frame clonotypes and omits some of them. The data show about 32,000 clones, with around 93% seen just once and 2.5% to 3.5% held by the top ten. Sequenced input: CD4+ T cells from blood. These receptors all come from a human donor with juvenile idiopathic arthritis.

The chain is built from TRBV7-3 and TRBJ2-7, with 10 positions matching TRBD1. The germline CDR1 and CDR2 sequences are SGHTA and FQGTGA. V lost 5 bases, J lost 6 bases, and 10 bases stayed unmatched. The CDR3 contains 15 residues. The CDR3 is CASSLTGGAPSEQYF. Here the CDR3 DNA reads TGTGCCAGCAGCCTGACAGGGGGCGCCCCGAGCGAGCAGTACTTC.

The chain is built from TRBV10-2 and TRBJ2-1; 10 bases line up with TRBD1. Germline V gene lookup returns CDR1 WSHSY and CDR2 SAAADI. The CDR3 is 17 residues long. The V segment lost 6 bases and the J segment 5 bases; nucleotides outside the gene matches: 13. The DNA of the CDR3 is TGCGCCAGCAGCTATCATCCGGGACAGGGGTTTAACAATGAGCAGTTCTTC. As protein: CASSYHPGQGFNNEQFF.

The rearrangement uses TRBV4-1 and TRBJ2-1, with 11 bases lining up with TRBD2. The CDR3 totals 13 residues. Germline CDR1 MGHRA, CDR2 YSYEKL. With 3 bases clipped from V and 10 bases from J, the junction kept 2 bases outside the gene matches. DNA for the CDR3: TGCGCCAGCAGCCAGGGGACTAGCGGAGAGCAGTTCTTC. Its protein is CASSQGTSGEQFF.

The chain couples TRBV19 to TRBJ1-1, with 7 bases that match TRBD1. Germline values: CDR1 LNHDA, CDR2 SQIVND (reference sequence). V was pared by 5 bases and J by 7 bases, with 10 bases of the junction left unmatched. The CDR3 is 14 residues long. The CDR3 loop is CASSEGQPRIEAFF. As DNA, the CDR3 is TGTGCCAGTAGTGAGGGACAGCCCAGAATTGAAGCTTTCTTT.

The chain has TRBV5-1 and TRBJ2-7, with TRBD2 identical over 11 bases. With 3 bases clipped from V and 5 bases from J, the junction kept 7 bases outside the gene matches. CDR1 is SGHRS, CDR2 YFSETQ, per germline. The CDR3 loop spans 15 amino acids. The CDR3 loop reads CASSWPLAGANEQYF. The CDR3 nucleotides are TGCGCCAGCAGCTGGCCACTAGCGGGAGCCAACGAGCAGTACTTC.

V is TRBV5-1 and J is TRBJ2-3, with 9 bases identical to TRBD2. Germline V gene sequence: CDR1 SGHRS, CDR2 YFSETQ. V lost 1 base to trimming and J lost 2 bases; unmatched junction nucleotides: 5. There are 16 residues in the CDR3. CDR3 bases: TGCGCCAGCAGCTTGAGCGGCGGGAGGGTCACAGATACGCAGTATTTT. Translation: CASSLSGGRVTDTQYF.

Only one count was recorded for this clone. V usage is TRBV19 and J usage is TRBJ2-1; the match to TRBD2 covers 9 bases. Germline CDR1 is LNHDA and CDR2 is SQIVND (reference sequence). V gave up 6 bases and J gave up 0 bases; unmatched junction bases: 6. This CDR3 contains 16 residues. CDR3 sequence: CASRDTSGYSYNEQFF. Written as DNA, the CDR3 is TGTGCCAGTAGGGATACTAGCGGGTACTCCTACAATGAGCAGTTCTTC.

The chain recombines TRBV6-6 with TRBJ2-7; possibly TRBD1 for D (5 bases). The germline V gene has CDR1 MNHNY and CDR2 SVGAGI (reference sequence). This CDR3 comprises 12 residues. V lost 7 bases to trimming and J lost 0 bases, with 7 bases between them. Here the CDR3 reads CASKGDSYEQYF. CDR3 coding DNA: TGTGCCAGCAAAGGGGACTCCTACGAGCAGTACTTC.

This clone has just one count. The chain uses TRBV5-4 and TRBJ2-2, with TRBD2 identical over 9 bases. There are 16 residues in the CDR3. V was clipped by 3 bases and J by 4 bases; unmatched bases: 7. In germline, CDR1 is SGHNT, CDR2 YYREEE (reference sequence). The CDR3 DNA follows: TGTGCCAGCAGCTCCGGGACTAGCCGATCCACCGGGGAGCTGTTTTTT. Protein product: CASSSGTSRSTGELFF. The full variable domain, completed using reference TRBV5-4 and TRBJ2-2, is ETGVTQSPTHLIKTRGQQVTLRCSSQSGHNTVSWYQQALGQGPQFIFQYYREEENGRGNFPPRFSGLQFPNYSSELNVNALELDDSALYLCASSSGTSRSTGELFFGEGSRLTVL.

The chain joins TRBV5-1 to TRBJ2-1; TRBD2 might be the D (6 bases). The germline V gene encodes CDR1 SGHRS and CDR2 YFSETQ. Trimming removed 2 bases at V and 2 bases at J, with 14 bases between. This CDR3 has 16 residues. CDR3: CASSFSSGGPYNEQFF. DNA of the CDR3: TGCGCCAGCAGCTTTAGTAGCGGAGGGCCCTACAATGAGCAGTTCTTC.

This clone was seen more than once but under ten times. The chain couples TRBV18 to TRBJ2-7, with TRBD1 matching 9 bases. Germline V gene sequence: CDR1 KGHSH, CDR2 LQKENI. The CDR3 runs 14 residues. J lost 5 bases, V lost 1 base, and 3 bases had no gene match. For the CDR3, the DNA is TGTGCCAGCTCACCACGGACAGGGGAAGACGAGCAGTACTTC. This encodes CASSPRTGEDEQYF.

CDR3: CASSLEAFSRYGYTF. CDR3 in DNA: TGTGCCAGCAGCTTGGAAGCATTTTCGAGATATGGCTACACCTTC. J is TRBJ1-2 and V is TRBV5-5; D remains unclear. The V end lost 0 bases, the J end lost 5 bases, and 14 bases lay between the germline ends. The CDR3 covers 15 residues. CDR1 SGHKS and CDR2 YYEKEE come from the germline V gene (reference sequence).

A word on this clone: Relative to the germline gene, one junction end is altered; a read error may explain this. The rearrangement links TRBV7-3 to TRBJ2-3; 9 bases match TRBD2. The CDR3 totals 16 residues. CDR1 and CDR2 (germline): SGHTA, FQGTGA. The CDR3 is CASSFGPGTSRDTQYF. The CDR3 DNA follows: TGTGCCAGCAGCTTCGGCCCCGGGACTAGCAGAGATACGCAGTATTTT. Full variable domain (remainder filled in from reference TRBV7-3 and TRBJ2-3): GAGVSQTPSNKVTEKGKYVELRCDPISGHTALYWYRQSLGQGPEFLIYFQGTGAADDSGLPNDRFFAVRPEGSVSTLKIQRTERGDSAVYLCASSFGPGTSRDTQYFGPGTRLTVL.

The chain combines TRBV11-3 with TRBJ2-6; 11 bases map to TRBD2. Germline V gene sequence: CDR1 SGHNT, CDR2 YENEEA. The length of the CDR3 is 19 residues. After removal of 1 base from V and 0 bases from J, the junction contained 5 bases not matched to a gene. The CDR3 bases are TGTGCCAGCAGCTTAGGGCCGGGACTAGCGGCCTCTGGGGCCAACGTCCTGACTTTC. This codes for CASSLGPGLAASGANVLTF.

The sample holds one count of this clone. The chain has TRBV9 and TRBJ1-1; D uncertain. Germline V gives CDR1 SGDLS, CDR2 YYNGEE. V gave up 0 bases and J gave up 3 bases, with 12 bases separating them. The CDR3 is 15 residues long. The CDR3, as DNA: TGTGCCAGCAGCGTAGGTGGCGACTTTGACACTGAAGCTTTCTTT. Its translation: CASSVGGDFDTEAFF.

The chain is built from TRBV5-6 and TRBJ2-1, with 8 bases that match TRBD2. The CDR3 consists of 17 residues. J lost 2 bases, V lost 4 bases, and 11 bases had no gene match. Germline-derived CDR1 and CDR2 are SGHDT and YYEEEE. CDR3 sequence: CASSLLASGFPYNEQFF. CDR3 bases: TGTGCCAGCAGCCTCTTGGCTAGCGGGTTCCCCTACAATGAGCAGTTCTTC.

The rearrangement uses TRBV4-1 and TRBJ2-7, with D possibly being TRBD2 (6 bases). Trimming cost V 0 bases and J 0 bases, with 9 bases left between them. CDR1 MGHRA and CDR2 YSYEKL come from the germline V gene. There are 15 residues in the CDR3. This CDR3 reads CASSQDSRDSYEQYF. DNA for the CDR3: TGCGCCAGCAGCCAAGACTCGCGGGACTCCTACGAGCAGTACTTC.

The rearrangement links TRBV5-1 to TRBJ2-1; no firm D call. Trimming removed 2 bases from V and 3 bases from J, with 12 bases in between. Per germline, CDR1 SGHRS and CDR2 YFSETQ. This CDR3 comprises 15 residues. The CDR3 here is CASSLEPNLYNEQFF. The CDR3 DNA reads as TGCGCCAGCAGCTTAGAACCTAACCTCTACAATGAGCAGTTCTTC.

The chain is built from TRBV28 and TRBJ2-7; TRBD1 is a possible D gene (7 bases). V shed 5 bases and J shed 6 bases, with 14 bases lying between them. The CDR3 contains 13 residues. Germline V CDR1 and CDR2: MDHEN, SYDVKM. CDR3 in amino acids: CASSPYQGGEQYF. In DNA form, the CDR3 reads TGTGCCAGCAGTCCTTATCAGGGGGGCGAGCAGTACTTC.

This clone was recorded only once. The V call is TRBV14, the J call TRBJ1-4; D is unresolved. The CDR3 sequence is 11 residues long. The germline gives CDR1 SGHDN, CDR2 FVKESK. V was clipped by 4 bases and J by 8 bases, with 5 bases between them. The CDR3: CASSPGEKLFF. For the CDR3, the DNA is TGTGCCAGCAGCCCCGGGGAAAAACTGTTTTTT.

The chain employs TRBV5-1 and TRBJ1-3; D is unresolved. Trimming removed 2 bases at V and 2 bases at J, with 23 bases between. This CDR3 spans 19 amino acids. Germline V lookup: CDR1 SGHRS, CDR2 YFSETQ. Here the CDR3 DNA reads TGCGCCAGCAGCTTAGGTTCGGCGGGAGGGATTCTTCCTGGAAACACCATATATTTT. Its protein product is CASSLGSAGGILPGNTIYF.

This chain joins TRBV19 and TRBJ2-7, with TRBD1 matching 9 bases. Germline lookup yields CDR1 LNHDA and CDR2 SQIVND (reference sequence). V gave up 3 bases and J gave up 5 bases; unmatched junction bases: 14. The CDR3 covers 17 residues. The CDR3 bases are TGTGCCAGTAGTATGTTCCTAGTGGACAGGGGCAGGGACGAGCAGTACTTC. Translating gives CASSMFLVDRGRDEQYF. Combining the CDR3 with reference TRBV19 and TRBJ2-7 gives the whole variable domain DGGITQSPKYLFRKEGQNVTLSCEQNLNHDAMYWYRQDPGQGLRLIYYSQIVNDFQKGDIAEGYSVSREKKESFPLTVTSAQKNPTAFYLCASSMFLVDRGRDEQYFGPGTRLTVT.

V usage is TRBV25-1 and J usage is TRBJ1-2; no clear D gene. V shed 1 base and J shed 8 bases, with 17 bases lying between them. Germline CDR1 is MGHDK and CDR2 is SYGVNS. This CDR3 is built from 15 residues. CDR3 bases: TGTGCCAGCAGTGAATGGACCGCCCAGGCGGGCGGCTACACCTTC. This translates into CASSEWTAQAGGYTF.